The rows below give T cell receptor beta chains drawn from one sample of a study of OX40 agonist ivuxolimab in advanced cancers. Assay: immunoSEQ multiplex PCR; the TCRdb copy retains only in-frame clones and omits some. The repertoire holds approximately 94,000 clones, around 84% seen once, with around 1.1% in the top ten. The source material was CD4+ or CD8+ T cells sorted from blood, sampled in a trial of the OX40 agonist ivuxolimab. These receptor sequences come from an adult with an advanced solid tumor such as melanoma, head and neck, liver or kidney cancer. Each CDR3 is given with its conserved first and last residue. The D gene is left open where the match is weak. Rows may omit the clone size; those that give it use once, few, many or a size class.

V	J	D	length	size	CDR3	DNA
TRBV10-3	TRBJ2-7	.	16	.	CAISESMHLSSYEQYF	TGTGCCATCAGTGAGTCGATGCACCTGAGCTCCTACGAGCAGTACTTC
TRBV5-6	TRBJ1-5	.	13	.	CASSLPVNQPQHF	TGTGCCAGCAGCTTGCCCGTTAATCAGCCCCAGCATTTT
TRBV9	TRBJ2-3	TRBD1	17	.	CASSAGQGPSGTDTQYF	TGTGCCAGCAGCGCCGGACAGGGGCCCTCTGGCACAGATACGCAGTATTTT
TRBV7-8	TRBJ2-2	TRBD2	18	.	CASSHTSGGAANTGELFF	TGTGCCAGCAGCCATACTAGCGGGGGGGCCGCGAACACCGGGGAGCTGTTTTTT
TRBV30	TRBJ2-3	.	12	.	CAWTGGTDTQYF	TGTGCCTGGACGGGGGGCACAGATACGCAGTATTTT
TRBV28	TRBJ1-2	TRBD1	14	.	CASSHGQGIYGYTF	TGTGCCAGCAGCCATGGACAGGGCATCTATGGCTACACCTTC
TRBV2	TRBJ2-5	.	15	.	CASSEAANEWETQYF	TGTGCCAGCAGTGAAGCTGCTAATGAGTGGGAGACCCAGTACTTC
TRBV7-2	TRBJ2-7	TRBD1	13	.	CASSTQGSYEQYF	TGTGCCAGCAGCACACAGGGGTCCTACGAGCAGTACTTC
TRBV7-2	TRBJ2-5	.	15	.	CASSLGGANIETQYF	TGTGCCAGCAGCTTAGGGGGGGCAAATATCGAGACCCAGTACTTC
TRBV7-3	TRBJ2-2	.	13	.	CASSLDSTGELFF	TGTGCCAGCAGCCTTGACAGCACCGGGGAGCTGTTTTTT
TRBV5-1	TRBJ2-7	.	15	.	CASSLVEKGTYEQYF	TGCGCCAGCAGCCTTGTCGAGAAGGGGACCTACGAGCAGTACTTC
TRBV15	TRBJ1-6	.	17	once	CATSRDSGRRGNSPLHF	TGTGCCACCAGCAGAGATTCCGGCCGGCGGGGGAATTCACCCCTCCACTTT
TRBV5-1	TRBJ2-3	.	16	.	CASSSLTAGFGDTQYF	TGCGCCAGCAGCTCTCTGACAGCAGGCTTCGGGGATACGCAGTATTTT
TRBV29-1	TRBJ1-2	TRBD1	15	.	CSVAIQGQGDYGYTF	TGCAGCGTTGCGATTCAGGGACAGGGAGACTATGGCTACACCTTC
TRBV2	TRBJ2-1	.	13	.	CASSGQGYNEQFF	TGTGCCAGCAGTGGACAAGGGTACAATGAGCAGTTCTTC
TRBV6-1	TRBJ2-3	TRBD1	15	once	CASSDLRTGGDTQYF	TGTGCCAGCAGTGATCTCCGGACAGGGGGCGATACGCAGTATTTT
TRBV10-2	TRBJ2-3	.	14	few	CASANRGASHTQYF	TGCGCCAGCGCCAATAGAGGGGCGTCGCATACGCAGTATTTT
TRBV6-6	TRBJ1-1	.	14	once	CASSKGRGSTEAFF	TGTGCCAGCAGTAAAGGGAGGGGGAGCACTGAAGCTTTCTTT
TRBV5-4	TRBJ1-2	.	13	.	CASRIPGVAGYTF	TGTGCCAGCAGGATACCAGGGGTGGCAGGCTACACCTTC
TRBV7-8	TRBJ2-3	.	12	few	CASSPVADTQYF	TGTGCCAGCTCCCCGGTGGCAGATACGCAGTATTTT
TRBV7-2	TRBJ2-4	.	18	.	CASSSGSVTPLAKNIQYF	TGTGCCAGCAGCTCAGGGTCCGTAACCCCTCTAGCCAAAAACATTCAGTACTTC
TRBV4-3	TRBJ2-3	.	16	once	CASSQDLGYRADTQYF	TGCGCCAGCAGCCAAGATCTGGGGTACCGGGCAGATACGCAGTATTTT
TRBV11-2	TRBJ2-2	.	16	.	CASSKFGTVNTGELFF	TGTGCCAGCAGCAAGTTCGGGACGGTCAACACCGGGGAGCTGTTTTTT
TRBV28	TRBJ1-5	.	15	few	CASSPGLWGNQPQHF	TGTGCCAGCAGTCCGGGTCTCTGGGGCAATCAGCCCCAGCATTTT
TRBV5-4	TRBJ1-2	.	14	.	CASSSFAGNYGYTF	TGTGCCAGCAGCTCTTTCGCGGGGAACTATGGCTACACCTTC
TRBV30	TRBJ2-7	.	12	.	CARRGEHYEQYF	TGTGCCCGGAGGGGGGAACACTACGAGCAGTACTTC
TRBV19	TRBJ1-2	TRBD1	15	.	CASSISRQGAYGYTF	TGTGCCAGTAGTATTTCTAGACAGGGGGCTTACGGCTACACCTTC
TRBV5-1	TRBJ1-5	.	14	once	CASSLEAGTQPQHF	TGCGCCAGCAGCTTGGAGGCAGGGACTCAGCCCCAGCATTTT
TRBV4-1	TRBJ2-5	TRBD1	14	.	CASSHGQGGETQYF	TGCGCCAGCAGCCACGGACAGGGGGGTGAGACCCAGTACTTC
TRBV28	TRBJ2-7	.	17	few	CATTIPSTGFTSYEQYF	TGTGCCACCACCATCCCTTCGACAGGATTTACCTCGTACGAGCAGTACTTC